Following are 17 T cell receptor beta chains from one sample sequenced in a study of T cell responses to AZD1222 COVID-19 vaccine. Using immunoSEQ multiplex PCR, the repertoire was profiled, and TCRdb retains in-frame clones only, with some absent. Of 120,000 or so clones in the sample, around 80% were seen once. This specimen consisted of peripheral blood, obtained 28 days after the second AZD1222 dose. The receptors stem from an adult who received the AZD1222 COVID-19 vaccine.

The rearrangement joins TRBV7-2 to TRBJ1-1, with unresolved D. Germline lookup yields CDR1 SGHTA and CDR2 FQGNSA. The CDR3 is 14 amino acids. V lost 2 bases to trimming and J lost 1 base, with 8 bases between them. CDR3 amino acids: CASSLRSQNTEAFF. The CDR3 nucleotides are TGTGCCAGCAGCTTAAGGAGCCAGAACACTGAAGCTTTCTTT.

The V gene is TRBV6-4, the J gene TRBJ1-2; 11 bases match TRBD1. Germline V CDR1 and CDR2: MRHNA, SNTAGT. This CDR3 is built from 14 residues. V trimming: 5 bases; J trimming: 2 bases; junction bases outside the gene matches: 1. DNA for the CDR3: TGTGCCAGCAGTAGGACAGGGGGCAACTATGGCTACACCTTC. This translates into CASSRTGGNYGYTF.

In DNA form, the CDR3 reads TGTGCCAGCAGCTTACTTTCGGATACCTACAATGAGCAGTTCTTC. This codes for CASSLLSDTYNEQFF. The chain carries TRBV7-3 and TRBJ2-1; D gene unclear. Germline V gives CDR1 SGHTA, CDR2 FQGTGA. This CDR3 is built from 15 residues. V was pared by 2 bases and J by 2 bases, with 10 bases between.

The chain has TRBV2 and TRBJ2-7, with 7 bases aligning to TRBD1. Germline V lookup: CDR1 SNHLY, CDR2 FYNNEI. Unmatched junction bases numbered 4, after V lost 2 bases and J lost 3 bases. The CDR3 is 14 residues long. For the CDR3, the DNA is TGTGCCAGCAGTGAACAGGGGGTTTACTACGAGCAGTACTTC. Protein sequence: CASSEQGVYYEQYF.

The gene calls are TRBV11-2 and TRBJ1-1; D gene unclear. V lost 1 base and J 0 bases, leaving 9 bases between the germline ends. Germline V gene data show CDR1 as SGHAT and CDR2 as FQNNGV. The CDR3 spans 15 residues. CDR3 region: CASSLARFMNTEAFF. The CDR3 DNA is TGTGCCAGCAGCTTAGCCAGGTTCATGAACACTGAAGCTTTCTTT.

The chain employs TRBV10-3 and TRBJ2-1; D call uncertain. Germline assignment: CDR1 ENHRY and CDR2 SYGVKD. This CDR3 has 14 amino acids. Trimming stripped 0 bases from V and 8 bases from J, with 11 bases between. The CDR3 bases are TGTGCCATCAGTGAGTCGGTCCACGAGGATGAGCAGTTCTTC. It yields the protein CAISESVHEDEQFF.

The V call is TRBV18, the J call TRBJ1-1; 9 bases map to TRBD1. Losses at the gene ends were 1 base for V and 4 bases for J; bases not matched to a gene: 4. This CDR3 region has 15 residues. The V gene's germline CDR1 is KGHSH and CDR2 LQKENI. The CDR3 bases are TGTGCCAGCTCACCACAGGGACAGGGAGGCACTGAAGCTTTCTTT. Amino acids: CASSPQGQGGTEAFF.

The chain links TRBV25-1 to TRBJ1-1; D not certain. Germline-derived CDR1 and CDR2 are MGHDK and SYGVNS. The CDR3 covers 12 residues. Trimming removed 1 base from V and 9 bases from J, with 9 bases in between. CDR3 sequence: CASSEFGTKAFF. Written as DNA, the CDR3 is TGTGCCAGCAGTGAATTCGGCACCAAAGCTTTCTTT.

The V gene is TRBV5-4, the J gene TRBJ1-6, with unresolved D. V dropped 4 bases and J dropped 6 bases, with 11 bases sitting between them. From germline, CDR1 is SGHNT and CDR2 YYREEE (reference sequence). This CDR3 contains 14 residues. CDR3 region: CASSTGLINSPLHF. Written as DNA, the CDR3 is TGTGCCAGCAGCACCGGTCTGATTAATTCACCCCTCCACTTT.

The chain has TRBV4-1 and TRBJ1-3, with 9 bases fitting TRBD1. Germline-derived CDR1 and CDR2 are MGHRA and YSYEKL. The CDR3 consists of 16 residues. Trimming cost V 5 bases and J 4 bases; bases outside gene matches: 9. In DNA, the CDR3 is TGCGCCAGCAGCACCCTACAGGGGGCTGCGGGAAACACCATATATTTT. Translating gives CASSTLQGAAGNTIYF.

J is TRBJ2-7 and V is TRBV28; 9 bases line up with TRBD1. V lost 3 bases and J lost 1; bases outside the gene matches: 4. The CDR3 totals 15 residues. Germline V gives CDR1 MDHEN, CDR2 SYDVKM. CDR3 amino acids: CASSLIQGASYEQYF. CDR3 nucleotides: TGTGCCAGCAGTTTGATACAGGGGGCTTCCTACGAGCAGTACTTC. The full variable domain, in which reference TRBV28 and TRBJ2-7 provide the parts outside the CDR3, is DVKVTQSSRYLVKRTGEKVFLECVQDMDHENMFWYRQDPGLGLRLIYFSYDVKMKEKGDIPEGYSVSREKKERFSLILESASTNQTSMYLCASSLIQGASYEQYFGPGTRLTVT.

This rearrangement joins TRBV24-1 to TRBJ1-5; the D is unclear. The CDR3 loop spans 11 amino acids. The germline V gene encodes CDR1 KGHDR and CDR2 SFDVKD. The ends were cut back, 5 bases at V and 9 bases at J, with 7 bases in the middle. In DNA, the CDR3 is TGTGCCACCAGTGTACTCTGGCCCCAGCATTTT. It is translated as CATSVLWPQHF.

V and J are TRBV5-6 and TRBJ2-1; D gene ambiguous. Germline V lookup: CDR1 SGHDT, CDR2 YYEEEE. This CDR3 region has 15 residues. The V end lost 0 bases, the J end lost 7 bases, and 14 bases lay between the germline ends. In DNA form, the CDR3 reads TGTGCCAGCAGCTTGGTCGGCGTTACAAGGAATGAGCAGTTCTTC. It codes for CASSLVGVTRNEQFF.

The rearrangement uses TRBV6-2 or TRBV6-3 and TRBJ2-7; D gene uncertain. Trimming removed 2 bases at V and 1 base at J, with 12 bases between. The CDR3 is 15 amino acids. The germline gives CDR1 MNHEY, CDR2 SVGEGT. The CDR3 coding sequence is TGTGCCAGCAGTTACACCCGACCAGCTTCCTACGAGCAGTACTTC. Encoded protein: CASSYTRPASYEQYF.

This clone was counted a few times. V is TRBV11-3 and J is TRBJ2-7, with a tentative D call TRBD2 (5 bases). The CDR3 runs to 15 residues. The V gene lost 1 base and the J gene lost 4 bases, with 14 bases spanning the gap. CDR1 and CDR2 from the germline V gene are SGHNT and YENEEA. The CDR3 DNA reads TGTGCCAGCAGCTTAGGGGCCGCGGGCCCTTACGAGCAGTACTTC. Translated: CASSLGAAGPYEQYF.

The chain recombines TRBV5-4 with TRBJ2-1; TRBD2 agrees at 7 bases. CDR3 size: 15 residues. V shed 1 base, J shed 7 bases, and the junction held 8 bases outside the gene matches. Germline CDR1 is SGHNT and CDR2 is YYREEE (reference sequence). CDR3 in amino acids: CASSLKGLGLNEQFF. The DNA of the CDR3 is TGTGCCAGCAGCTTGAAAGGACTAGGGTTGAATGAGCAGTTCTTC. The complete variable domain, with remaining parts taken from reference TRBV5-4 and TRBJ2-1, reads ETGVTQSPTHLIKTRGQQVTLRCSSQSGHNTVSWYQQALGQGPQFIFQYYREEENGRGNFPPRFSGLQFPNYSSELNVNALELDDSALYLCASSLKGLGLNEQFFGPGTRLTVL.

The chain recombines TRBV6-5 with TRBJ2-3; D is possibly TRBD1 (6 bases). This CDR3 region has 14 residues. Trimming left V 7 bases short and J 1 base short, with 12 bases between. Germline CDR1 is MNHEY and CDR2 is SVGAGI. Here the CDR3 DNA reads TGTGCCAGCAATCGAGGACAGCGCACAGATACGCAGTATTTT. Encoded protein: CASNRGQRTDTQYF.